The sequence of this T cell receptor beta chain was determined in a study of T cells in Graves' hyperthyroidism and ophthalmopathy. Across the whole study: The blood sample was taken at first diagnosis, before treatment began.

In making diagnoses, clinical symptoms, serum thyroxine and TRAb, thyroid ultrasound and orbital computed tomography were all used. Trimming stripped 7 bases from V and 5 bases from J, with 18 bases between. Germline V gene data show CDR1 as LNHNV and CDR2 as YYDKDF (reference sequence). This CDR3 comprises 15 residues. This clonotype was seen repeatedly, ten times or more. Amplification of TCR beta CDR3 regions used RNA as the template. TCR CDR3 underwent first-round RT-PCR with the HTBI primer set. TCRdb itself ran the multiplex PCR reads through MiXCR, one entry per CDR3 protein. Of about 480,000 distinct CDR3 sequences listed, 13% to 15% are singletons.

This clonotype originated in a woman aged 18-29 years with Graves' hyperthyroidism. The rearrangement links TRBV15 to TRBJ2-1; a weak D match, TRBD2 (6 bases). The material sequenced was blood. In DNA, the CDR3 is TGTGCCACCACCACATACCGGGAGCAAAACAATGAGCAGTTCTTC. Its translation: CATTTYREQNNEQFF.